This TCR beta chain was sequenced in a study of memory CD4+ T cells and cytomegalovirus serostatus. The sort gate was single viable CD3+CD4+CD8-CD45RO+ cells for memory CD4+ T cells. The data were produced by immunoSEQ multiplex PCR, yet TCRdb's version contains in-frame clones alone and is incomplete. The table lists approximately 47,000 clones, 60% to 80% of them singletons. Sequenced: memory CD4+ T cells from blood. This TCR derives from an adult in good health and CMV-seronegative.

CDR3 loop: CASSAQTSYEQYF. In nucleotides, the CDR3 is TGTGCCAGCAGCGCCCAGACAAGCTACGAGCAGTACTTC. The chain links TRBV7-6 to TRBJ2-7; D call uncertain. V shed 5 bases and J shed 3 bases, with 11 bases lying between them. There are 13 residues in the CDR3. Germline assignment: CDR1 SGHVS and CDR2 FNYEAQ.